This T cell receptor beta chain originates from a study of vaccination and CD4 T cells after COVID-19 (dated 2022 in TCRdb). In terms of the full investigation: Every convalescent patient had a positive nasal swab PCR test for SARS-CoV-2, with mild disease in about 9 patients and severe disease in one. The convalescent cohort comprised six males and four females, including two Hispanic individuals, seven Caucasians, two Asians and one multiracial person. Participants received two doses of either the Pfizer-BioNTech BNT162b2 vaccine (n=8) or the Moderna mRNA-1273 vaccine (n=2). Post-COVID blood samples were collected from convalescent patients a median of around 100 days after diagnosis, with a range of roughly 35 to 170 days. Post-vaccine blood samples were taken a median of 72 days after the second vaccine dose, with a range of 14 to 241 days. Culture stimuli were overlapping spike peptide pools from SARS-CoV-2 and from the common cold coronaviruses HCoV-NL63, HCoV-OC43 and HCoV-229E. In control cultures, a CEFX viral epitope pool was used as positive control, an HIV-1 Nef peptide pool was used as negative control, or no peptide was added. In 10 COVID-19 convalescent patients and a handful of infection-naive healthy vaccine recipients, researchers compared the spike-specific CD4+ TCR repertoire from before mRNA vaccination with the repertoire from after. Findings and caveats that apply to the study as a whole: Relatively few convalescent patients were included in the study, and early timepoints after natural infection were not analyzed. In convalescent patients, a median roughly 87% of post-vaccine SARS-CoV-2-reactive clones were detected only after vaccination, suggesting vaccine-specific priming. Although the median number of SARS-CoV-2-reactive clonotypes went up from roughly 19 after infection to around 39 after vaccination, the increase was not significant. In convalescent patients, nearly all vaccine-specific clones (304 of 307) were found to be mono-reactive for SARS-CoV-2 spike rather than cross-reactive with common cold coronaviruses.

Only a few counts were recorded for this clonotype. The antigen it binds to is not known. No base-level quality is on record; no much larger clone is a single base apart. Libraries were prepared through PCR. DNA from cultured CD4+ T cells was subjected to TCR sequencing with the Oncomine TCR Beta short-read assay at the Johns Hopkins FTIC core. The QIAamp micro DNA kit was used to extract genomic DNA from the cultured CD4+ T cells. Oncomine TCR Beta libraries made from cultured CD4+ T cells were pooled using unique dual indexes and sequenced on an Illumina iSeq 100. The study's processing was this. Non-productive sequences were filtered out, and CDR3s that did not start with C, did not end with F or W, or were shorter than 7 amino acids were discarded. The MANAFEST web application identified antigen-specific clonotypes by comparing peptide-stimulated wells against reference wells and other culture wells. For a clone to be called positive, the clone needed an FDR below 0.05, an odds ratio above 5, and a productive frequency above 0.1% in at least two of three replicate wells. Clonotypes that were significantly expanded in both SARS-CoV-2 spike wells and at least one common cold coronavirus spike condition were defined as cross-reactive. Using R version 3.6.1, CDR3 homology was evaluated through Levenshtein distances (stringdist) along with unrooted phylogenetic trees (ape). The public sequencing data were trimmed at Q25 with fastp and processed into clonotypes with MiXCR by TCRdb, which kept only in-frame beta chains. Every entry covers one CDR3 protein and lists the most common genes and DNA from its rows. The V and J calls come from TCRdb's annotation, not from the publication. The sample yields roughly 14,000 distinct CDR3 sequences; 48% were counted once. 14% of the sample is taken by the ten largest.

Interpreted using the paper, the treatment or condition label stands for: roughly ten-day PBMC culture with coronavirus spike peptide pools or control peptides (ViraFEST assay). The ViraFEST assay was used in the study, in which antigen-specific T cells were expanded with peptide pools and expanded clonotypes were subsequently identified by TCR sequencing. The positive SARS-CoV-2 PCR tests of the convalescent patients were dated from March to December 2020, before the Alpha, Beta and Delta variants emerged in the United States. Each well held more than 1.5 million PBMCs cultured in IMDM containing approximately 5% human AB serum and 10 IU/ml IL-2, with about 9.1 ug/ml peptide pools added. On days 3 and 7, half of the culture medium was replaced with fresh IL-2-containing medium. After 10 to 11 days of culture, CD4+ T cells were isolated by negative selection with the EasySep CD4+ T cell isolation kit. Ficoll-Paque Plus gradient centrifugation was used to isolate PBMCs from whole blood, and the isolated PBMCs were then either used fresh or cryopreserved at -140C. Culture conditions were generally each tested in triplicate wells.

Trimming costs V 4 bases and J 9 bases, and their ends lie 15 bases apart. The germline V gene gives CDR1 as SGHTA and CDR2 as FQGNSA. The CDR3 spans 14 residues, from the cysteine through the phenylalanine. The sequence is cut down to CDR3 DNA, 42 bases in frame from base 1. Material: CD4+ T cells from blood, cultured in vitro. The sequence came from a human donor who had recovered from COVID-19. The chain uses TRBV7-2 and TRBJ2-2; the D element might be TRBD1 or TRBD2, as each aligns at 5 bases. The CDR3 corresponds to CASSSGPQGRELFF. The DNA is as follows: TGTGCCAGCAGCTCGGGACCTCAGGGCCGGGAGCTGTTTTTT.